These 13 T cell receptor delta chains were all obtained from the same sample, sequenced in a study of gamma-delta chains in newborns, infants, children. TCRdb ran CATT on the reads. Of around 8,100 delta-chain clones listed, more than 3% are singletons. The sequencing sample was made of blood. The receptor set was obtained from a child who was a newborn, infant or young child, either healthy, febrile or measles-vaccinated (not recorded which).

This clone has only a few counts. One end of the junction does not line up with germline, which may come from a read error. The V gene is TRDV2, the J gene TRDJ3; possibly TRDD2 or TRDD3 for D (5 bases each). In germline, CDR1 is GEAIGNYY, CDR2 EKD. The CDR3 is made up of 20 amino acids. The DNA for the CDR3 is TGTGCCTGTGACACCGTACGAGGGGGTACCTTTTCCTGGGACACCCGACAGGTGTTTTTC. Translating gives CACDTVRGGTFSWDTRQVFF.

The chain uses TRDV2 and TRDJ3, with TRDD3 matching over 10 bases. V was clipped by 3 bases and J by 0 bases; unmatched bases: 10. The V gene's germline CDR1 is GEAIGNYY and CDR2 EKD. The CDR3 sequence is 20 residues long. The CDR3, as DNA: TGTGCCTGTGACGCAGTACTGGGGGATTCAAGCTCCTGGGACACCCGACAGATGTTTTTC. Protein sequence: CACDAVLGDSSSWDTRQMFF.

This clone is medium-sized (0.01 to 0.1%) in the sample. The J gene is TRDJ3, the V gene TRDV2; TRDD3 agrees at 12 bases. The CDR3 length is 17 residues. V gave up 2 bases and J gave up 6 bases; unmatched junction bases: 4. CDR1 is GEAIGNYY and CDR2 is EKD in the germline V gene. CDR3 loop: CACDIVLGDTDTRQMFF. The CDR3 DNA reads as TGTGCCTGTGACATCGTACTGGGGGATACGGACACCCGACAGATGTTTTTC.

Turning to this clone: At one end the junction does not follow the germline gene, possibly because of a read error. The V call is TRDV2, the J call TRDJ3; 11 bases agree with TRDD3. The J gene is not listed in TCRdb, so it was assigned here from a DNA match to germline. The CDR3 loop spans 20 amino acids. CDR1 and CDR2 from the germline V gene are GEAIGNYY and EKD. The CDR3 here is CASDAYWGIVGSWDTRQMFF. The CDR3 coding sequence is TGTGCCAGTGACGCATACTGGGGGATAGTGGGCTCCTGGGACACCCGACAGATGTTTTTC.

Comment on this clone: A much bigger clone sits one base away, suggesting this may be a read error. Within the sample, other DNA sequences also encode this same CDR3. The CDR3 sequence: CACDSLLGQALTAQLFF. In nucleotides, the CDR3 is TGTGCCTGTGACTCCTTACTTGGGCAAGCTTTGACAGCACAACTCTTCTTT. This rearrangement joins TRDV2 to TRDJ2; D is ambiguous. CDR1 is GEAIGNYY and CDR2 is EKD in the germline V gene. V was cut by 3 bases and J by 0 bases, with 16 bases left in between. The CDR3 extends over 17 amino acids.

Only one count was recorded for this clone. Possible read error: a much larger clone is one base away. This CDR3 reads CACDKVLGDTRFWGTRQMFF. The CDR3 region has the DNA TGTGCCTGTGACAAAGTACTGGGGGATACGCGATTTTGGGGCACCCGACAGATGTTTTTC. This rearrangement joins TRDV2 to TRDJ3; 13 bases are shared with TRDD3. Assignment of the J gene here rests on matching the DNA to germline, because TCRdb gives none. The CDR3 consists of 20 residues. Per the germline V gene, CDR1 is GEAIGNYY and CDR2 is EKD.

There are a few counts of this clone. A read error is possible here, since a much larger clone lies one base away. J is TRDJ3 and V is TRDV2; TRDD3 matches at 7 bases. The length of the CDR3 is 18 residues. Germline loops: CDR1 GEAIGNYY, CDR2 EKD. CDR3 sequence reads: CACDTGGWSSWDARQMFF. CDR3 bases: TGTGCCTGTGACACCGGGGGATGGAGCTCCTGGGACGCCCGACAGATGTTTTTC.

This clone was picked up a small number of times. At one of its ends the junction is not consistent with the germline gene, which may arise from a read error. The chain joins TRDV2 to TRDJ3; 12 nucleotides match TRDD3. CDR1 and CDR2 from the germline V gene are GEAIGNYY and EKD. The CDR3 is 19 residues long. The CDR3 region has the DNA TGTGCCTGTGACGAACTGGGGGATACCGGCTCCCGGGACACCCGACAGATGTTTTTC. This gives the protein CACDELGDTGSRDTRQMFF.

This clone appeared a few times. One base away lies a much larger clone, so this may be a sequencing read error. The chain combines TRDV2 with TRDJ3, with 8 bases matching TRDD3. CDR1 and CDR2 from the germline V gene are GEAIGNYY and EKD. CDR3 size: 19 residues. J was trimmed by 0 bases and V by 0 bases; bases with no gene match: 6. The CDR3 nucleotides are TGTGCCTGTGACACCGTGGGGGATGCGCGCTCCTGGGACACCCGACAGATGTTTTTC. It specifies CACDTVGDARSWDTRQMFF.

A few counts support this clone. A far larger clone is off by one base, so a read error is likely. The sample holds other DNA sequences that translate to the same CDR3. The J gene is TRDJ1, the V gene TRDV2; 11 bases align to TRDD3. Trimming removed 0 bases from V and 5 bases from J; junction bases left unmatched: 4. The CDR3 spans 15 residues. CDR1 and CDR2 from the germline V gene are GEAIGNYY and EKD. CDR3: CACDTWGIRTDKLIF. CDR3 DNA: TGTGCCTGTGACACCTGGGGGATACGCACTGATAAACTCATCTTT.

This clone is deemed medium-sized (0.01 to 0.1%). The rearrangement uses TRDV2 and TRDJ3; 8 bases are shared with TRDD3. J lost 9 bases, V lost 3 bases, and 9 bases had no gene match. This CDR3 has 16 amino acids. Germline loops: CDR1 GEAIGNYY, CDR2 EKD. CDR3 DNA sequence: TGTGCCTGTGACTCGTTGGGGGATCCTGTCACCCGACAGATGTTTTTC. Protein: CACDSLGDPVTRQMFF.

This clone was seen at least ten times. This chain connects TRDV2 to TRDJ3; D call uncertain. The CDR3 runs to 18 residues. The V and J ends lost 2 bases and 0 bases respectively, with 13 bases between them. The germline CDR1 and CDR2 sequences are GEAIGNYY and EKD. This chain's CDR3 is CACDKIEDRSWDTRQMFF. The CDR3 DNA reads TGTGCCTGTGACAAAATTGAAGACCGCTCCTGGGACACCCGACAGATGTTTTTC.

Comment on this clone: This likely reflects a read error, since a far larger clone is one base away. The same CDR3 can be traced to other DNA sequences in this sample. This chain joins TRDV2 and TRDJ3, with 11 nucleotides matching TRDD3. CDR1 and CDR2 (germline): GEAIGNYY, EKD. V lost 0 bases, J lost 0 bases, and 3 bases stayed unmatched. This CDR3 spans 19 amino acids. CDR3 DNA: TGTGCCTGTGACACCGTACTGGGGGATATCTCCTGGGACACCCGACAGATGTTTTTC. Protein sequence: CACDTVLGDISWDTRQMFF.